This T cell receptor beta chain was sequenced in a study of T cell changes during pregnancy in multiple sclerosis. The CDR3 is made up of 16 amino acids. The V and J ends lost 0 bases and 3 bases respectively, with 15 bases between them. Germline CDR1 is MNHNS and CDR2 is SASEGT. The data were produced by immunoSEQ multiplex PCR, yet TCRdb's version contains in-frame clones alone and is incomplete. The sample carries around 80,000 clones, approximately 93% recorded once. Specimen: peripheral blood, collected in the second trimester of pregnancy. The V and J genes are TRBV6-1 and TRBJ2-7; tentatively, D is TRBD2 (7 bases). The origin of this receptor is a female donor in good health, enrolled as a control in a pregnancy study. The CDR3 protein is CASSEAAWGGRYEQYF. CDR3 sequence (DNA): TGTGCCAGCAGTGAAGCGGCCTGGGGGGGCCGCTACGAGCAGTACTTC.